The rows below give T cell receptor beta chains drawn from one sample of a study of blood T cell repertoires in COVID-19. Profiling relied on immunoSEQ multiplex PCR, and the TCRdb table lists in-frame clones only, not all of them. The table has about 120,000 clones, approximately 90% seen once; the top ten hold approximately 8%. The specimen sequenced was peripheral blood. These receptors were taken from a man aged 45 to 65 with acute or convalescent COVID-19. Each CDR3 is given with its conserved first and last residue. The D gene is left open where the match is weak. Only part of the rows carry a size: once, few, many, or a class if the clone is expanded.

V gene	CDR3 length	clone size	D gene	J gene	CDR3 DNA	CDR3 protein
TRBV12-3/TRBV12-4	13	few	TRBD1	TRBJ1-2	TGTGCCAGCAGCCCGGGACAGCCCTATGGCTACACCTTC	CASSPGQPYGYTF
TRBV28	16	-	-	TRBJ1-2	TGTGCCAGCAGTTCCCCGCCCGGGGGATCTTCCTATGGCTACACCTTC	CASSSPPGGSSYGYTF
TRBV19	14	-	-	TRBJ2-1	TGTGCCAGTAGTATTTTGGGACTTTACAATGAGCAGTTCTTC	CASSILGLYNEQFF
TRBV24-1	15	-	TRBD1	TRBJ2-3	TGTGCCACCAGTGATCGACAGGGGGCAAAAGATACGCAGTATTTT	CATSDRQGAKDTQYF
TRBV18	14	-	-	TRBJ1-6	TGTGCCAGCTCACCGGGACAAGCGGACTCACCCCTCCACTTT	CASSPGQADSPLHF
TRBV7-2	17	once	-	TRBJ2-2	TGTGCCAGCAGCCTCTTGGTCTTACAGGAGGGTAGCGGGGAGCTGTTTTTT	CASSLLVLQEGSGELFF
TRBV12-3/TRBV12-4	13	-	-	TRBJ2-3	TGTGCCAGCGGTTACTCTAGCACAGATACGCAGTATTTT	CASGYSSTDTQYF
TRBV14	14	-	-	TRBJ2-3	TGTGCCAGCAGCGTTGGCAGGGGCGTAGATACGCAGTATTTT	CASSVGRGVDTQYF
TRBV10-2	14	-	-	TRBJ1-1	TGCGCCAGCAGTGAGAGCGGGGTAGGGACTGAAGCTTTCTTT	CASSESGVGTEAFF
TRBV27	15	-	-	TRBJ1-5	TGTGCCAGCAGTTTAGTTAGTCCGGGGAATCAGCCCCAGCATTTT	CASSLVSPGNQPQHF
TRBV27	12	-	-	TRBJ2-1	TGTGCCAGCTGGGACACTTACAATGAGCAGTTCTTC	CASWDTYNEQFF
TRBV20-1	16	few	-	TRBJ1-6	TGCAGTGCTAGTCCACGTGCCCAGGGCTATAATTCACCCCTCCACTTT	CSASPRAQGYNSPLHF
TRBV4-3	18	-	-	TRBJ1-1	TGCGCCAGCAGCCATACACCCCAAAGTCGGGGAATGAACACTGAAGCTTTCTTT	CASSHTPQSRGMNTEAFF
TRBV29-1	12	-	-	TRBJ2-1	TGCAGCGTTGGGAGGGGCGGAAATGAGCAGTTCTTC	CSVGRGGNEQFF
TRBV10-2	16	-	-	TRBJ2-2	TGCGCCAGCAGTGATGGGGCCCTCGACTTCACCGGGGAGCTGTTTTTT	CASSDGALDFTGELFF
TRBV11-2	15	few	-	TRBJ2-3	TGTGCCAGCAGCCCGGGCCCCGGGGAGGCAGATACGCAGTATTTT	CASSPGPGEADTQYF
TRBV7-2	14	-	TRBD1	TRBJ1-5	TGTGCCAGCAGCTACAGGGGGCTAGGGGAGCCCCAGCATTTT	CASSYRGLGEPQHF
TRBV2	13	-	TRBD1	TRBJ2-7	TGTGCCAGCAGTCGACAGGGGTCCCACGAGCAGTACTTC	CASSRQGSHEQYF
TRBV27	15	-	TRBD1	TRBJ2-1	TGTGCCAGTGCTTCCGGGACAGGGCTACACAATGAGCAGTTCTTC	CASASGTGLHNEQFF
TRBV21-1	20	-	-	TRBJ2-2	TGTGCCAGCAGCACCCAGCAGGGAAAGCCCGACGTTGCTTGCCCCGGGGAGCTGTTTTTT	CASSTQQGKPDVACPGELFF
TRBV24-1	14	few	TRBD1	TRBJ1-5	TGTGCCACTTGGACAGGAGATAGCAATCAGCCCCAGCATTTT	CATWTGDSNQPQHF
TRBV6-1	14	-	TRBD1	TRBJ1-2	TGTGCCAGCAGTGAAACAGGGGTCGACTATGGCTACACCTTC	CASSETGVDYGYTF
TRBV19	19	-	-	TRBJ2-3	TGTGCCAGTAGTATCGAGCGGGCACGGGCCCCCACTAGCACAGATACGCAGTATTTT	CASSIERARAPTSTDTQYF
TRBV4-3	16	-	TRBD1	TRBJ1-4	TGCGCCAGCAGCCAAGATCAGCGACAGGGAAGTGAAAAACTGTTTTTT	CASSQDQRQGSEKLFF
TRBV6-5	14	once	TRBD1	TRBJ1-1	TGTGCCAGCAGTTCGGGACAGGGGAGAACTGAAGCTTTCTTT	CASSSGQGRTEAFF
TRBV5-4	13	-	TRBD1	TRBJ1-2	TGTGCCAGCAGACCCGGGACAGTCGGTGGCTACACCTTC	CASRPGTVGGYTF
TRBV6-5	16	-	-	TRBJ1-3	TGTGCCAGCAGTTACTCGATAGGGGTTGGCAGAAACACCATATATTTT	CASSYSIGVGRNTIYF
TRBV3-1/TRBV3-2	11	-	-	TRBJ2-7	TGTGCCAGCAGCCAAGATAGGAGGTGGTACTTC	CASSQDRRWYF
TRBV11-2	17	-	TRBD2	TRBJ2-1	TGTGCCAGCAGCTTACGTTCGCAACTAGCGGTATACAATGAGCAGTTCTTC	CASSLRSQLAVYNEQFF
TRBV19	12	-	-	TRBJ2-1	TGTGCCAGTAGGAGCTTTGGTGGTGAGCAGTTCTTC	CASRSFGGEQFF
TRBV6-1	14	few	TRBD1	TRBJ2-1	TGTGCCAGCAGTGGAGCAGGGGGCTACAATGAGCAGTTCTTC	CASSGAGGYNEQFF
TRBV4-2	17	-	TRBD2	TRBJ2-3	TGTGCCAGCAGCCAATCGGGACTAGCGGGTACCGGGGATACGCAGTATTTT	CASSQSGLAGTGDTQYF
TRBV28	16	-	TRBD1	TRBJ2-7	TGTGCCAGCAGCCTCGCCTCCGGGACAGGCGCCTACGAGCAGTACTTC	CASSLASGTGAYEQYF
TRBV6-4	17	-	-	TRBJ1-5	TGTGCCAGGGGGTCGGGGCAGGGGTTACTTGAGAATCAGCCCCAGCATTTT	CARGSGQGLLENQPQHF
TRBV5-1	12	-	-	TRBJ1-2	TGCGCCAGCCTGGATGAAGGGGAAGGCTACACCTTC	CASLDEGEGYTF
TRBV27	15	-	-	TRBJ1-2	TGTGCCAGCAGTCCAGGGGTTGGGAGCCCGAATGGCTACACCTTC	CASSPGVGSPNGYTF
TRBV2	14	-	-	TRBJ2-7	TGTGCCAGCAGTGGGTACTTAGGAGGGTACGAGCAGTACTTC	CASSGYLGGYEQYF
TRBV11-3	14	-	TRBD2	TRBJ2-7	TGTGCCAGCAGCTCCACTAGCGGGCCCTACGAGCAGTACTTC	CASSSTSGPYEQYF
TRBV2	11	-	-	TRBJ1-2	TGTGCCGTACCGGTCCTATATGGCTACACCTTC	CAVPVLYGYTF
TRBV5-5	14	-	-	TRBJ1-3	TGTGCCAGCAGCTTGGTGGGCGCTGGAAACACCATATATTTT	CASSLVGAGNTIYF
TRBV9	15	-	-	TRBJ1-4	TGTGCCAGCAGCGCGCAGACAGGAACTAATGAAAAACTGTTTTTT	CASSAQTGTNEKLFF
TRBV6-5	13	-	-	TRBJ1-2	TGTGCCACCTGGGACATTTTGGACTATGGCTACACCTTC	CATWDILDYGYTF
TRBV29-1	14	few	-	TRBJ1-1	TGCAGCGTGAACAGGGACCCTGGGAACACTGAAGCTTTCTTT	CSVNRDPGNTEAFF
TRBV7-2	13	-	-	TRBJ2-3	TGTGCCAGCACCCTGCGTGCCGCGGATACGCAGTATTTT	CASTLRAADTQYF
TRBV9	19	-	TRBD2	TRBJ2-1	TGTGCCAGCAGCGTAGAGGGGGGTTTGGCTAGCGGGTGGTACAATGAGCAGTTCTTC	CASSVEGGLASGWYNEQFF